The sample holds a few counts of the clone carrying this T cell receptor (beta chain). What it recognizes is unknown. The entry originates in a study of OX40 agonist ivuxolimab in advanced cancers. The data were produced by immunoSEQ multiplex PCR, yet TCRdb's version contains in-frame clones alone and is incomplete. The sample shows around 60,000 clones, over 60% of them seen only once. General observations from the study: Certain nonresponders additionally had low normalized T-cell clonal expansion.

V lost 3 bases and J 7 bases, leaving 12 bases between the germline ends. The CDR3 sequence is 13 residues long. In germline, CDR1 is LNHDA, CDR2 SQIVND (reference sequence). The TCR comes from an adult with an advanced solid tumor such as melanoma, head and neck, liver or kidney cancer. This material consisted of CD4+ or CD8+ T cells sorted from blood, taken in a trial of the OX40 agonist ivuxolimab. This sequence joins TRBV19 and TRBJ1-1; TRBD1 might be the D (5 bases). The CDR3 DNA follows: TGTGCCAGTAGTATGCAACATAGGGGTGAAGCTTTCTTT. Protein sequence: CASSMQHRGEAFF.